The present TCR beta chain was sequenced within a study of identical twins. Study results and caveats: Out-of-frame TCR alpha sharing observed in monozygotic twins exceeded model estimates. The study found excess low generation probability among twin-shared out-of-frame alpha sequences.

Germline CDR1 and CDR2: SGHRS and YFSETQ. The ends lost 4 bases at V and 1 base at J; junction bases unmatched: 6. This CDR3 has 17 amino acids. This clonotype was found a few times. Its antigen is undetermined. TCRdb analysed the 5' RACE reads with MiXCR anew, one entry per CDR3 protein. In the table there are 500,000 or so distinct CDR3 sequences, 14% of which are singletons. All donors were healthy, and all were Caucasian. The same specimen was also included in a second study, on yellow fever vaccine responses in identical twins. That paper states: Twins showed a vaccine T cell response that reportedly seemed partly convergent, partly personalized.

This sequence joins TRBV5-1 and TRBJ2-2; 11 nucleotides agree with TRBD2. Sequencing was performed on CD4+ T cells sorted from blood. This TCR was sampled from a woman between 18 and 30 years old in good health. CDR3 sequence (DNA): TGCGCCAGCAGCCTTATCGGACTAGCGGGGAACACCGGGGAGCTGTTTTTT. Protein: CASSLIGLAGNTGELFF. Combining the CDR3 with reference TRBV5-1 and TRBJ2-2 gives the whole variable domain KAGVTQTPRYLIKTRGQQVTLSCSPISGHRSVSWYQQTPGQGLQFLFEYFSETQRNKGNFPGRFSGRQFSNSRSEMNVSTLELGDSALYLCASSLIGLAGNTGELFFGEGSRLTVL.